The clone carrying this TCR beta chain came up many times. Its specificity is unknown. The V gene's germline CDR1 is KGHSH and CDR2 LQKENI. Trimming removed 0 bases from V and 7 bases from J, with 25 bases in between. This CDR3 has 18 residues. Criteria for exclusion of patients were uncontrolled infection, other autoimmune disease, pregnancy or lactation. The investigators amplified TCR beta CDR3 regions from RNA transcripts. During a first-round RT-PCR of the TCR CDR3, the HTBI primer set was used. TCRdb reprocessed the multiplex PCR reads with MiXCR, giving one entry per CDR3 protein. The repertoire holds more than 300,000 distinct CDR3 sequences, with roughly 15% as singletons. The sample comes from a study of T cells in Graves' hyperthyroidism and ophthalmopathy. Points from the study as a whole: Ophthalmopathy and stable hyperthyroidism were separated by a 13 V-J model.

The rearrangement links TRBV18 to TRBJ2-7; D possibly uses TRBD1 or TRBD2 (6 bases each). The sequence was obtained from a young woman with Graves' ophthalmopathy. The sequenced sample consisted of blood. In nucleotides, the CDR3 is TGTGCCAGCTCACCACCGGGAGGTGGGGGCTTTGGGCTTGGGGAGCAGTACTTC. This gives the protein CASSPPGGGGFGLGEQYF.